This entry lists 26 T cell receptor beta chains sequenced from one sample in a study of blood T cell repertoires in COVID-19. Sequencing used immunoSEQ multiplex PCR; TCRdb keeps in-frame clones, though not all of them. Among around 180,000 clones listed, 75% to 90% were seen once. The sequenced sample was peripheral blood. These receptors all stem from a man in his sixties or seventies with active or convalescent COVID-19.

J is TRBJ2-7 and V is TRBV3-1 (or the pseudogene TRBV3-2); 15 nucleotides line up with TRBD2. The junction had 5 bases not matched to a gene; V was cut back by 1 base and J by 1 base. Germline CDR1 LGHDT, CDR2 YNNKEL (reference sequence). The length of the CDR3 is 18 residues. In DNA form, the CDR3 reads TGTGCCAGCAGCCAAGGGGCCGGACTAGCGGGAGGGTCCTACGAGCAGTACTTC. Translated: CASSQGAGLAGGSYEQYF.

This chain links TRBV2 with TRBJ2-5; D remains unclear. This CDR3 region has 11 residues. Germline V gene lookup returns CDR1 SNHLY and CDR2 FYNNEI. V lost 3 bases and J lost 8, with 7 bases in between. The CDR3 here is CASSDLRTQYF. DNA for the CDR3: TGTGCCAGCAGTGATCTGAGAACCCAGTACTTC.

This chain joins TRBV30 and TRBJ2-2, with no clear D. Trimming took 0 bases from V and 3 from J, leaving 11 bases between them. CDR1 is GTSNPN, CDR2 SVGIG, per germline (reference sequence). The CDR3 is 15 residues long. The CDR3 DNA reads TGTGCCTGGAGTGTAACGCAGGCCGACACCGGGGAGCTGTTTTTT. It yields the protein CAWSVTQADTGELFF.

The rearrangement links TRBV10-3 to TRBJ1-2; D is uncertain. The CDR3 is 13 amino acids. CDR1 and CDR2 from the germline V gene are ENHRY and SYGVKD. Trimming cost V 0 bases and J 6 bases, with 8 bases left between them. The CDR3 loop is CAISESPEDGYTF. The CDR3 DNA follows: TGTGCCATCAGTGAGTCGCCAGAAGATGGCTACACCTTC.

This clone was detected only a few times. The gene calls are TRBV4-3 and TRBJ1-3; no clear D. The CDR3 loop spans 17 amino acids. Germline V CDR1 and CDR2: LGHNA, YSLEER. Trimming removed 4 bases from V and 0 bases from J, with 16 bases in between. As DNA, the CDR3 is TGCGCCAGCAGCCGCGACGAGTGGGCACCCTCTGGAAACACCATATATTTT. It yields the protein CASSRDEWAPSGNTIYF.

The CDR3 region has the DNA TGTGCCAGCACCGGTAGGTCTTCCTCAGGTAATGAGCAGTTCTTC. This gives the protein CASTGRSSSGNEQFF. The gene calls are TRBV2 and TRBJ2-1, with D unclear. V was cut by 7 bases and J by 7 bases, with 20 bases left in between. CDR3 length: 15 residues. CDR1 is SNHLY and CDR2 is FYNNEI in the germline V gene.

The V and J genes are TRBV7-8 and TRBJ2-7, with D possibly TRBD1 on 5 matching bases. Germline CDR1 is SGHVS and CDR2 is FQNEAQ. This CDR3 has 14 amino acids. V gave up 2 bases and J gave up 5 bases, with 13 bases separating them. CDR3 in DNA: TGTGCCAGCAGCTTAACAGGTTTCACCCACGAGCAGTACTTC. Translated, it gives CASSLTGFTHEQYF.

The chain combines TRBV10-3 with TRBJ2-3; TRBD1 aligns across 7 bases. CDR1 is ENHRY and CDR2 is SYGVKD in the germline V gene. The CDR3 covers 17 residues. Trimming cost V 2 bases and J 2 bases; bases outside gene matches: 10. CDR3 DNA: TGTGCCATCAGTGAGCCGCCGGGACAGTCTTTCACAGATACGCAGTATTTT. This gives the protein CAISEPPGQSFTDTQYF.

This clone was recorded a few times. The same CDR3 is also encoded by other DNA sequences in this sample. The chain employs TRBV27 and TRBJ2-1; 9 bases are a match to TRBD1. The CDR3 contains 14 residues. Trimming took 6 bases from V and 2 from J; bases not matched to a gene: 2. Germline CDR1 reads MNHEY; CDR2 reads SMNVEV (reference sequence). CDR3 sequence: CASSRTGAYNEQFF. CDR3 DNA sequence: TGTGCCAGCAGCAGGACAGGGGCCTACAATGAGCAGTTCTTC.

The chain joins TRBV3-1 (or the pseudogene TRBV3-2) to TRBJ2-7, with D possibly TRBD2 on 5 matching bases. Trimming removed 8 bases from V and 3 bases from J, with 17 bases in between. This CDR3 is 14 amino acids long. Germline CDR1 and CDR2: LGHDT and YNNKEL (reference sequence). The CDR3 nucleotides read TGTGCCAGCCGCCCCAGTGGACTCCACTACGAGCAGTACTTC. Translated, it gives CASRPSGLHYEQYF.

This clone came up once. The chain links TRBV15 to TRBJ1-6, with D perhaps TRBD1 (5 bases). This CDR3 is built from 14 residues. The germline V gene has CDR1 LNHNV and CDR2 YYDKDF (reference sequence). The V and J ends lost 5 bases and 7 bases respectively, with 12 bases between them. The CDR3 DNA follows: TGTGCCACCAGCGCGGGGCAGGCGAATTCACCCCTCCACTTT. Amino acids: CATSAGQANSPLHF.

V and J are TRBV7-2 and TRBJ2-7; the D is unclear. The CDR3 spans 14 residues. The germline V gene has CDR1 SGHTA and CDR2 FQGNSA. The V and J ends lost 0 bases and 5 bases respectively, with 11 bases between them. CDR3 residues: CASSLALESHEQYF. For the CDR3, the DNA is TGTGCCAGCAGCTTAGCGTTAGAATCCCACGAGCAGTACTTC.

V usage is TRBV6-2 or TRBV6-3 and J usage is TRBJ2-1, with D possibly being TRBD1 (8 bases). This CDR3 region has 16 residues. Looked up from germline, CDR1 is MNHEY and CDR2 is SVGEGT. Trimming took off 2 bases at V and 6 bases at J, with 17 bases between the two ends. CDR3 in DNA: TGTGCCAGCAGTTACAGAGACAGGGGAGGGTCCAATGAGCAGTTCTTC. This codes for CASSYRDRGGSNEQFF.

This chain links TRBV30 with TRBJ2-7; 11 bases are shared with TRBD1. The germline CDR1 and CDR2 sequences are GTSNPN and SVGIG (reference sequence). The length of the CDR3 is 13 residues. Here the CDR3 reads CATPGQGAYEQYF. CDR3 coding DNA: TGTGCTACCCCGGGACAGGGGGCCTACGAGCAGTACTTC. The full variable domain, its missing parts supplied by reference TRBV30 and TRBJ2-7, is SQTIHQWPATLVQPVGSPLSLECTVEGTSNPNLYWYRQAAGRGLQLLFYSVGIGQISSEVPQNLSASRPQDRQFILSSKKLLLSDSGFYLCATPGQGAYEQYFGPGTRLTVT.

J is TRBJ2-1 and V is TRBV5-1; 7 bases agree with TRBD1. Germline trimming cut 1 base from V and 10 bases from J; bases unmatched to any gene: 5. Germline values: CDR1 SGHRS, CDR2 YFSETQ. The CDR3 runs 13 residues. This CDR3 reads CASSLYRGAEQFF. For the CDR3, the DNA is TGCGCCAGCAGCTTGTACAGGGGAGCCGAGCAGTTCTTC.

This clone was recorded a few times. This chain joins TRBV29-1 and TRBJ2-3, with 7 bases fitting TRBD2. Losses at the gene ends were 5 bases for V and 2 bases for J; bases not matched to a gene: 19. This CDR3 contains 18 residues. Germline V CDR1 and CDR2: SQVTM, ANQGSEA. Written as DNA, the CDR3 is TGCAGCGTTTCCGCGGGATCCAGAGCGGGACCCACCACAGATACGCAGTATTTT. Its protein is CSVSAGSRAGPTTDTQYF.

This chain links TRBV28 with TRBJ1-3, with no clear D. The V gene's germline CDR1 is MDHEN and CDR2 SYDVKM. The CDR3 contains 14 residues. Trimming removed 5 bases from V and 4 bases from J, with 12 bases in between. The chain's CDR3 is CASSPLDLGNTIYF. CDR3 nucleotides: TGTGCCAGCAGTCCCCTAGATTTAGGAAACACCATATATTTT.

This chain uses TRBV7-9 with TRBJ2-1, with TRBD2 matching 10 bases. Per the germline V gene, CDR1 is SEHNR and CDR2 is FQNEAQ (reference sequence). The CDR3 covers 16 residues. With 2 bases clipped from V and 8 bases from J, the junction kept 9 bases outside the gene matches. This chain's CDR3 is CASSLSGSGRFDEQFF. Written as DNA, the CDR3 is TGTGCCAGCAGCTTATCGGGTAGCGGGAGGTTTGATGAGCAGTTCTTC. The full variable domain, in which reference TRBV7-9 and TRBJ2-1 provide the parts outside the CDR3, is DTGVSQNPRHKITKRGQNVTFRCDPISEHNRLYWYRQTLGQGPEFLTYFQNEAQLEKSRLLSDRFSAERPKGSFSTLEIQRTEQGDSAMYLCASSLSGSGRFDEQFFGPGTRLTVL.

This clone is a singleton in its sample. CDR3 amino acids: CASIPGGTDTQYF. The CDR3 DNA reads TGTGCCAGCATCCCAGGGGGCACAGATACGCAGTATTTT. The genes are TRBV28 and TRBJ2-3; D is possibly TRBD1 (6 bases). The CDR3 is 13 amino acids. The V end lost 7 bases, the J end lost 1 base, and 9 bases lay between the germline ends. Germline lookup yields CDR1 MDHEN and CDR2 SYDVKM.

The CDR3 here is CAIRNPEQGSEQYF. The CDR3 nucleotides read TGTGCCATCAGAAACCCTGAACAGGGATCCGAGCAGTACTTC. This chain joins TRBV10-3 and TRBJ2-7; the D gene is possibly TRBD1 (6 bases). Per germline, CDR1 ENHRY and CDR2 SYGVKD. The CDR3 loop spans 14 amino acids. Trimming cost V 6 bases and J 6 bases, with 18 bases left between them.

The rearrangement links TRBV5-1 to TRBJ1-2; 8 nucleotides line up with TRBD1. CDR1 SGHRS and CDR2 YFSETQ come from the germline V gene. CDR3 length: 16 residues. With 3 bases clipped from V and 5 bases from J, the junction kept 12 bases outside the gene matches. For the CDR3, the DNA is TGCGCCAGCAGCTCTCAGCAGTCAGGGGGCAGTTATGGCTACACCTTC. It codes for CASSSQQSGGSYGYTF.

The V call is TRBV18, the J call TRBJ2-3, with a possible D match to TRBD2 (6 bases). Germline CDR1 reads KGHSH; CDR2 reads LQKENI. Trimming left V 3 bases short and J 3 bases short, with 19 bases between. The CDR3 sequence is 17 residues long. CDR3 nucleotides: TGTGCCAGCTCACCGCGTCCCGCGGGGACCAGTACAGATACGCAGTATTTT. Translated: CASSPRPAGTSTDTQYF.

About this clone: Other nucleotide sequences in the sample specify the same CDR3. The chain couples TRBV9 to TRBJ1-2; D may be TRBD1 (5 bases). The CDR3 loop spans 13 amino acids. Germline CDR1 SGDLS, CDR2 YYNGEE. V lost 2 bases and J 3 bases, leaving 8 bases between the germline ends. The CDR3 nucleotides read TGTGCCAGCAGCGTCGGGGGTGACTATGGCTACACCTTC. Translation: CASSVGGDYGYTF.

The V gene is TRBV29-1, the J gene TRBJ2-7; D unresolved. Germline V gene data show CDR1 as SQVTM and CDR2 as ANQGSEA. Trimming took 7 bases from V and 7 from J, leaving 14 bases between them. The CDR3 loop spans 11 amino acids. The CDR3 region has the DNA TGCAGCGCCCAACAGATTGGGGAGCAGTACTTC. This encodes CSAQQIGEQYF.

The rearrangement links TRBV4-3 to TRBJ1-1; D gene ambiguous. The CDR3 runs to 12 residues. The V and J ends lost 0 bases and 7 bases respectively, with 6 bases between them. The germline V gene has CDR1 LGHNA and CDR2 YSLEER. This CDR3 reads CASSQDPYEAFF. In nucleotides, the CDR3 is TGCGCCAGCAGCCAAGACCCGTATGAAGCTTTCTTT.

The V gene is TRBV5-5, the J gene TRBJ2-5; weak D call: TRBD2 (5 bases). The CDR3 length is 14 residues. From germline, CDR1 is SGHKS and CDR2 YYEKEE (reference sequence). V lost 4 bases and J 5 bases, leaving 15 bases between the germline ends. Here the CDR3 reads CASSRSGTSETQYF. The DNA for the CDR3 is TGTGCCAGCAGCCGTTCGGGAACAAGCGAGACCCAGTACTTC.